The clone carrying this T cell receptor beta chain was recorded only once. The data belong to a study of technical replicates of blood from several donors. This CDR3 contains 10 residues. Some clones are missing from TCRdb's copy, which holds only in-frame ones; the method was immunoSEQ multiplex PCR. Of around 79,000 clones listed, approximately 91% were seen once; the top ten hold 0.3% to 0.5%. The sequenced sample was T cells isolated from PBMCs. The TCR originated in a human donor in good health. Some clones in this sample may be carry-over from other donors' samples. This chain uses TRBV21-1 with TRBJ2-7; the table's D call, TRBD1, was not checked against the DNA. TRBV21-1 is marked as a pseudogene. CDR3 DNA: TGTGCCAGCATAACAGGGGAGCAGTACTTC. Translated: CASITGEQYF.